This T cell receptor (beta chain) appears in the sequencing data of a study of regulatory T cells in long-lasting Graves disease. This clonotype has at least ten counts. iRepertoire HTBI primers and Arm-PCR of CDR3 regions built TCR beta libraries. TCRdb itself ran the multiplex PCR reads through MiXCR, one entry per CDR3 protein. The repertoire holds 350,000 to 550,000 distinct CDR3 sequences, with roughly 15% as singletons. The time point is: newly diagnosed GD, antithyroid drugs for less than 3 months. The authors made the TCR library using RNA they extracted from PBMCs. Separately, the same data were catalogued under a study of T cells in Graves' hyperthyroidism and ophthalmopathy. That report adds: HTBI primers drove first-round RT-PCR of the TCR CDR3. Ophthalmopathy was distinguished from stable hyperthyroidism by 13 V-J signatures.

The TCR comes from a woman aged 18-35 years with Graves disease. The sequencing here drew on peripheral blood mononuclear cells (PBMCs), taken at new diagnosis, from a patient treated with antithyroid drugs.

The CDR3 nucleotides are TGTGCCAGCAGCCCCGGGTCGTTTAGCACAGATACGCAGTATTTT. Translating it yields CASSPGSFSTDTQYF. V usage is TRBV7-2 and J usage is TRBJ2-3; D is unresolved. The CDR3 spans 15 residues. Germline V CDR1 and CDR2: SGHTA, FQGNSA. The V gene lost 5 bases and the J gene lost 0 bases, with 12 bases spanning the gap.